This T cell receptor beta chain was sequenced in a study of T cell responses to AZD1222 COVID-19 vaccine. Here immunoSEQ multiplex PCR was the method, and the copy in TCRdb shows in-frame clones only, minus some. The sample consists of around 80,000 clones, 92% of them appearing once. Whole-study results and caveats: Reportedly, nearly half of unique spike TCRs recognized epitopes outside B.1.351/B.1.1.7 mutations. Just 5 to 7 AZD1222 recipients were seropositive at baseline. Donors were largely white British and mainly female; clonal diversity was possibly underestimated.

Worth noting for this clone: Its antigen is not identified.

Pooled together were second doses at about 4 or about 12 weeks. V gave up 0 bases and J gave up 4 bases; unmatched junction bases: 3. This CDR3 spans 14 amino acids. From germline, CDR1 is SGHNT and CDR2 YYREEE (reference sequence). The sequence came from an adult who received the AZD1222 COVID-19 vaccine. The rearrangement links TRBV5-4 to TRBJ2-7, with TRBD2 identical over 8 bases. The sample was peripheral blood, taken 28 days after the second AZD1222 dose. CDR3 nucleotides: TGTGCCAGCAGCTTGGTTTCGGGAGGGTACGAGCAGTACTTC. Residues: CASSLVSGGYEQYF.